Presented here are 5 T cell receptor beta chains from one specimen sequenced in a study of technical replicates of blood from a handful of donors. The data were produced by immunoSEQ multiplex PCR, yet TCRdb's version contains in-frame clones alone and is incomplete. The sample contains approximately 79,000 clones, approximately 97% of which appear only once. The sample was T cells isolated from PBMCs. The receptors come from a human donor in good health.

The rearrangement links TRBV7-9 to TRBJ2-1; 12 bases align to TRBD1. This CDR3 region has 16 residues. Germline V gene sequence: CDR1 SEHNR, CDR2 FQNEAQ (reference sequence). V lost 3 bases, J lost 7 bases, and 7 bases stayed unmatched. In nucleotides, the CDR3 is TGTGCCAGCAGCTTCGGGGGACAGGGGGCGAAAAATGAGCAGTTCTTC. Its translation: CASSFGGQGAKNEQFF.

The chain recombines TRBV5-1 with TRBJ2-2; the D gene is possibly TRBD1 (6 bases). V shed 2 bases and J shed 4 bases, with 9 bases lying between them. The CDR3 runs to 14 residues. Germline values: CDR1 SGHRS, CDR2 YFSETQ. As DNA, the CDR3 is TGCGCCAGCAGCTTACAGGGCCTCACCGGGGAGCTGTTTTTT. Encoded protein: CASSLQGLTGELFF.

This clone was counted a single time. The chain uses TRBV6-6 and TRBJ1-2, with D tentatively TRBD1 (6 bases). The germline V gene has CDR1 MNHNY and CDR2 SVGAGI (reference sequence). The CDR3 length is 13 residues. The ends were cut back, 6 bases at V and 4 bases at J, with 12 bases in the middle. CDR3 nucleotide sequence: TGTGCCAGCAGCCCAGGACAGTTCTATGGCTACACCTTC. Residues: CASSPGQFYGYTF.

V gene TRBV19 combines with J gene TRBJ2-1; 8 nucleotides align to TRBD2. The CDR3 is 16 amino acids. Germline CDR1 LNHDA, CDR2 SQIVND (reference sequence). J gave up 0 bases and V 6 bases, and 7 bases lay outside the gene matches. The chain's CDR3 is CASSPTSGSSYNEQFF. The CDR3, as DNA: TGTGCCAGTAGCCCAACTAGCGGAAGCTCCTACAATGAGCAGTTCTTC.

The J gene is TRBJ2-2, the V gene TRBV25-1, with a tentative D call TRBD2 (6 bases). V lost 8 bases to trimming and J lost 3 bases, with 13 bases between them. The germline CDR1 and CDR2 sequences are MGHDK and SYGVNS. This CDR3 has 14 amino acids. The CDR3: CASGWGEHTGELFF. The DNA for the CDR3 is TGTGCCAGCGGTTGGGGGGAACACACCGGGGAGCTGTTTTTT. Full variable domain (rest looked up from reference TRBV25-1 and TRBJ2-2): EADIYQTPRYLVIGTGKKITLECSQTMGHDKMYWYQQDPGMELHLIHYSYGVNSTEKGDLSSESTVSRIRTEHFPLTLESARPSHTSQYLCASGWGEHTGELFFGEGSRLTVL.